This T cell receptor beta chain was observed in a study of shared clonotypes between healthy human individuals. Study observations and caveats: Against clonotypes common to all four donors, non-shared ones had lower generation probabilities. Naive subsets, compared against memory subsets, generally had larger estimated richness values.

Repertoires were generated with immunoSEQ multiplex PCR, while TCRdb's copy carries only in-frame clones and drops some. The sample contains 2 million to 2.5 million clones, over 85% of which appear only once. CDR1 is SGHTS and CDR2 is YDEGEE in the germline V gene. After removal of 3 bases from V and 4 bases from J, the junction contained 7 bases not matched to a gene. The CDR3 has 15 amino acids. As to this clone: Its antigen remains unidentified.

Donors, healthy HIV-negative adults, lacked recent acute infections or vaccinations. Both subsets, CD45RA+ naive and CD45RA-negative memory, were split from the CD4+ cells. The sequence derives from a man in his late teens or twenties in good health. Some clones in this sample may be carry-over from other donors' samples. Sequencing input: naive CD4+ T cells from PBMCs. Subset described: CD45RA+ positively selected. The gene calls are TRBV5-8 and TRBJ2-1; 7 nucleotides match TRBD2. The CDR3 protein is CASSSGTTTYNEQFF. The CDR3 nucleotides read TGTGCCAGCAGCTCCGGGACTACAACATACAATGAGCAGTTCTTC.